A single sample gave rise to the 21 T cell receptor beta chains below, sequenced in a study of blood T cells in healthy people across ages. The second PCR ran roughly 7 to 12 cycles with a sample-barcoded 5' primer and J-beta primers. TCRdb fed the 5' RACE reads into MiXCR, producing one record per CDR3 protein. The sample holds 800,000 to 950,000 distinct CDR3 sequences; about 27% are singletons and the top ten take 10% to 13%. A further study also used this sample, focusing on T cells of mothers and their children.

The specimen sequenced was blood. All receptors derive from a woman between 40 and 50 years old in good health.

The rearrangement joins TRBV20-1 to TRBJ2-1, with D possibly being TRBD1 (6 bases). This CDR3 region has 14 residues. The germline CDR1 and CDR2 sequences are DFQATT and SNEGSKA (reference sequence). V was shortened by 3 bases and J by 3 bases, with 12 bases between the two germline ends. CDR3 loop: CSASGDTRYNEQFF. For the CDR3, the DNA is TGCAGTGCTAGTGGGGACACACGCTACAATGAGCAGTTCTTC.

On this clonotype: Germline is not matched at one junction end, which may reflect a read error. J is TRBJ2-1 and V is TRBV5-1; TRBD1 matches at 9 bases. The CDR3 spans 15 residues. Germline lookup yields CDR1 SGHRS and CDR2 YFSETQ. CDR3 coding DNA: TGCGCCAGCAGCACCGGACAGGGGTCCTACAATGAGCAGTTATTC. This codes for CASSTGQGSYNEQLF.

The rearrangement joins TRBV15 to TRBJ1-2; TRBD1 agrees at 9 bases. The CDR3 has 15 residues. Per germline, CDR1 LNHNV and CDR2 YYDKDF (reference sequence). Trimming removed 0 bases from V and 7 bases from J; junction bases left unmatched: 6. In DNA, the CDR3 is TGTGCCACCAGCAGAGATGGACAGGGGCGGGGTGGCTACACCTTC. This encodes CATSRDGQGRGGYTF. Full variable domain (remainder filled in from reference TRBV15 and TRBJ1-2): DAMVIQNPRYQVTQFGKPVTLSCSQTLNHNVMYWYQQKSSQAPKLLFHYYDKDFNNEADTPDNFQSRRPNTSFCFLDIRSPGLGDTAMYLCATSRDGQGRGGYTFGSGTRLTVV.

The sample holds many counts of this clonotype. The V call is TRBV2, the J call TRBJ2-7; weak D call: TRBD1 (6 bases). This CDR3 region has 14 residues. Trimming took 6 bases from V and 3 from J, leaving 15 bases between them. The germline gives CDR1 SNHLY, CDR2 FYNNEI. CDR3 sequence: CASRPIRTVYEQYF. As DNA, the CDR3 is TGTGCCAGCAGACCTATTAGGACAGTCTACGAGCAGTACTTC.

V and J are TRBV4-1 and TRBJ2-1; the D gene is possibly TRBD1 (5 bases). Trimming pared 0 bases from V and 8 bases from J, leaving 14 bases between. The CDR3 runs to 15 residues. Germline CDR1 reads MGHRA; CDR2 reads YSYEKL. CDR3 DNA sequence: TGCGCCAGCAGCCAAGAGACAGCAAGGACCGATGAGCAGTTCTTC. Translating gives CASSQETARTDEQFF.

In this sample, this clonotype turned up a few times. The chain combines TRBV12-3 or TRBV12-4 with TRBJ1-2; TRBD1 agrees at 8 bases. CDR3 length: 18 amino acids. J was trimmed by 3 bases and V by 6 bases; bases with no gene match: 18. The CDR3 DNA reads TGTGCCAGCAGCCGCCCGCGCAGGGGGCTCGATCGGGACTATGGCTACACCTTC. Its protein product is CASSRPRRGLDRDYGYTF.

This clonotype was recorded a few times. The chain uses TRBV7-8 and TRBJ2-5, with 10 bases matching TRBD2. Germline CDR1 is SGHVS and CDR2 is FQNEAQ. The CDR3 sequence is 16 residues long. Trimming took 2 bases from V and 4 from J; bases not matched to a gene: 7. The CDR3 is CASSLSGGAARETQYF. The DNA of the CDR3 is TGTGCCAGCAGCTTAAGCGGGGGGGCCGCGCGAGAGACCCAGTACTTC. Looking up the rest from reference TRBV7-8 and TRBJ2-5 gives the full variable domain: GAGVSQSPRYKVAKRGQDVALRCDPISGHVSLFWYQQALGQGPEFLTYFQNEAQLDKSGLPSDRFFAERPEGSVSTLKIQRTQQEDSAVYLCASSLSGGAARETQYFGPGTRLLVL.

The chain links TRBV6-6 to TRBJ2-7, with TRBD2 matching over 12 bases. V lost 6 bases, J lost 0 bases, and 3 bases stayed unmatched. This CDR3 spans 15 amino acids. The germline gives CDR1 MNHNY, CDR2 SVGAGI (reference sequence). The DNA of the CDR3 is TGTGCCAGCAGGTTGACTAGCGGGAGCTCCTACGAGCAGTACTTC. This encodes CASRLTSGSSYEQYF.

In this sample, this clonotype turned up once. The chain combines TRBV5-1 with TRBJ2-1; TRBD1 is a possible D gene (7 bases). Germline V gene data show CDR1 as SGHRS and CDR2 as YFSETQ. The CDR3 is 17 residues long. V lost 2 bases and J 3 bases, leaving 18 bases between the germline ends. The chain's CDR3 is CASSLQGLGGNYNEQFF. The CDR3 nucleotides are TGCGCCAGCAGCTTACAGGGGCTGGGCGGGAACTACAATGAGCAGTTCTTC.

This rearrangement joins TRBV28 to TRBJ1-1; the D gene is possibly TRBD1 (5 bases). CDR3 length: 15 amino acids. Trimming removed 7 bases at V and 6 bases at J, with 21 bases between. CDR1 is MDHEN and CDR2 is SYDVKM in the germline V gene. The CDR3 nucleotides are TGTGCCAGCACCGAATCCGGCAGGGCGAAGGCTGAAGCTTTCTTT. Residues: CASTESGRAKAEAFF. The full variable domain, rest sourced from reference TRBV28 and TRBJ1-1, is DVKVTQSSRYLVKRTGEKVFLECVQDMDHENMFWYRQDPGLGLRLIYFSYDVKMKEKGDIPEGYSVSREKKERFSLILESASTNQTSMYLCASTESGRAKAEAFFGQGTRLTVV.

In this sample, this clonotype turned up a few times. The rearrangement joins TRBV3-1 to TRBJ2-5, with 9 bases fitting TRBD2. The CDR3 length is 16 residues. V lost 0 bases to trimming and J lost 4 bases; unmatched junction nucleotides: 6. Germline V gene sequence: CDR1 LGHDT, CDR2 YNNKEL (reference sequence). The CDR3 DNA reads TGTGCCAGCAGCCAAGAGGGCAGCGGGGGGAGAGAGACCCAGTACTTC. Amino acids: CASSQEGSGGRETQYF.

This clonotype was observed a handful of times. The V call is TRBV11-1, the J call TRBJ1-4; tentatively, D is TRBD1 (5 bases). Germline-derived CDR1 and CDR2 are SGHAT and FQDESV (reference sequence). There are 17 residues in the CDR3. V shed 5 bases and J shed 0 bases, with 16 bases lying between them. The CDR3 protein is CASSPGGASATNEKLFF. The CDR3 DNA reads as TGTGCCAGCAGCCCCGGAGGGGCGTCTGCAACTAATGAAAAACTGTTTTTT. Full variable domain (outside the CDR3, taken from reference TRBV11-1 and TRBJ1-4): EAEVAQSPRYKITEKSQAVAFWCDPISGHATLYWYRQILGQGPELLVQFQDESVVDDSQLPKDRFSAERLKGVDSTLKIQPAELGDSAMYLCASSPGGASATNEKLFFGSGTQLSVL.

The chain is built from TRBV5-1 and TRBJ2-4, with D perhaps matching TRBD2 (6 bases). CDR1 is SGHRS, CDR2 YFSETQ, per germline. CDR3 size: 16 residues. Trimming stripped 0 bases from V and 5 bases from J, with 15 bases between. The chain's CDR3 is CASSLVPYGGENIQYF. The CDR3 region has the DNA TGCGCCAGCAGCTTGGTCCCATACGGGGGTGAAAACATTCAGTACTTC. Full variable domain (remainder filled in from reference TRBV5-1 and TRBJ2-4): KAGVTQTPRYLIKTRGQQVTLSCSPISGHRSVSWYQQTPGQGLQFLFEYFSETQRNKGNFPGRFSGRQFSNSRSEMNVSTLELGDSALYLCASSLVPYGGENIQYFGAGTRLSVL.

The chain carries TRBV7-8 and TRBJ1-1; a weak D match, TRBD1 (5 bases). This CDR3 spans 16 amino acids. V was clipped by 1 base and J by 3 bases, with 15 bases between them. Germline V gives CDR1 SGHVS, CDR2 FQNEAQ. As DNA, the CDR3 is TGTGCCAGCAGCTTAGAAGGGGTCAGGGCCTACACTGAAGCTTTCTTT. It is translated as CASSLEGVRAYTEAFF.

J is TRBJ1-5 and V is TRBV28, with a weak D call TRBD1 (6 bases). The CDR3 spans 15 residues. V lost 6 bases and J 6 bases, leaving 18 bases between the germline ends. Germline V CDR1 and CDR2: MDHEN, SYDVKM. CDR3 loop: CASRDGGGLGQPQHF. DNA of the CDR3: TGTGCCAGCAGAGACGGAGGGGGGTTGGGTCAGCCCCAGCATTTT.

This clonotype was seen a few times. A single base separates this from a much larger clone, so it may be a read error. This chain connects TRBV7-3 to TRBJ2-4, with 8 bases aligning to TRBD1. Trimming took 4 bases from V and 13 from J; bases not matched to a gene: 15. Germline loops: CDR1 SGHTA, CDR2 FQGTGA. CDR3 length equals 15 residues. CDR3: CASSSTGQAYNEQYF. The CDR3 DNA follows: TGTGCCAGCAGCTCAACGGGACAGGCTTACAATGAGCAGTACTTC.

On this clonotype: A much larger clone sits a single nucleotide away, making a read error possible. V is TRBV7-2 and J is TRBJ2-7, with D maybe TRBD2 (5 bases). Germline CDR1 reads SGHTA; CDR2 reads FQGNSA. Trimming stripped 5 bases from V and 8 bases from J, with 13 bases between. The CDR3 totals 12 residues. Here the CDR3 DNA reads TGTGCCAGCAGCAGCCGGGGTTACAAGCAGTACTTC. Protein: CASSSRGYKQYF.

This chain links TRBV5-4 with TRBJ1-5; D ambiguous. CDR3 length: 13 amino acids. V was cut by 3 bases and J by 1 base, with 5 bases left in between. Germline CDR1 is SGHNT and CDR2 is YYREEE (reference sequence). CDR3 loop: CASSSESNQPQHF. CDR3 DNA sequence: TGTGCCAGCAGCTCAGAGAGCAATCAGCCCCAGCATTTT.

This clonotype occurred many times. The CDR3 region is CASSPDSLEQYF. The CDR3 coding sequence is TGTGCCAGCAGTCCAGACAGCCTCGAGCAGTACTTC. The gene calls are TRBV12-3 or TRBV12-4 and TRBJ2-7, with D possibly matching TRBD1 (5 bases). With 5 bases removed from V and 6 bases from J, the gap between germline ends came to 11 bases. The CDR3 is made up of 12 amino acids.

Comments on this clonotype: The junction departs from the called germline gene at one end, perhaps through a read error. The rearrangement uses TRBV3-1 and TRBJ2-1; possibly TRBD2 for D (5 bases). The J call is uncertain, as TRBJ2-7 better fits the DNA end. The CDR3 has 15 residues. Germline V gene sequence: CDR1 LGHDT, CDR2 YNNKEL (reference sequence). In DNA, the CDR3 is TGTGCCAGTAGCCAAGATCAAATTAGCGCCAATGAGCAGTACTTC. Translated: CASSQDQISANEQYF.

The V and J genes are TRBV7-2 and TRBJ2-5; TRBD2 might be the D (7 bases). The CDR3 has 17 amino acids. V was cut by 5 bases and J by 3 bases, with 22 bases left in between. Germline CDR1 SGHTA, CDR2 FQGNSA. The CDR3 coding sequence is TGTGCCAGCAGCCTCCTCGGGGGCAGCGGGGTAAAAGAGACCCAGTACTTC. Its translation: CASSLLGGSGVKETQYF.